This TCR beta chain is drawn from a study of cytomegalovirus exposure and HLA in healthy donors. Germline lookup yields CDR1 SGHRS and CDR2 YFSETQ. The CDR3 has 14 amino acids. The V segment lost 4 bases and the J segment 4 bases; nucleotides outside the gene matches: 4. Both 60 Vbeta primers and 13 Jbeta primers went into the PCR. Generated by immunoSEQ multiplex PCR, the TCRdb table keeps only in-frame clones and is missing some. This sample yields roughly 130,000 clones, of which approximately 82% are seen a single time; roughly 2.5% belongs to the top ten. This clone was observed a single time. The source is a man aged 45-60 years in good health and CMV-seronegative. The rearrangement uses TRBV5-1 and TRBJ2-3; 9 positions agree with TRBD1. The sample was PBMCs. The CDR3 DNA is TGCGCCAGCAGCGCGGGACAGGGCCCAGATACGCAGTATTTT. As protein: CASSAGQGPDTQYF. Full variable domain (outside the CDR3, taken from reference TRBV5-1 and TRBJ2-3): KAGVTQTPRYLIKTRGQQVTLSCSPISGHRSVSWYQQTPGQGLQFLFEYFSETQRNKGNFPGRFSGRQFSNSRSEMNVSTLELGDSALYLCASSAGQGPDTQYFGPGTRLTVL.